These 8 T cell receptor beta chains were all obtained from the same sample, sequenced in a study of T-cell reconstitution after alpha-beta-depleted transplantation in children. Preparation of the TCRbeta library was carried out with unique molecular identifiers. TCRdb recomputed calls from the PCR reads with MiXCR, one row per CDR3 protein. The table has 200,000 or so distinct CDR3 sequences, 6.3% seen once. This material consisted of PBMCs, taken before TCRalphabeta/CD19-depleted stem cell transplant. These receptors originate from a girl under three years old with combined immunodeficiency, due to receive a stem cell transplant.

The table lists this clonotype with many counts. CDR3 protein: CSVTPPGGHEQYF. The CDR3 coding sequence is TGCAGCGTCACCCCCCCCGGAGGGCACGAGCAGTACTTC. The genes are TRBV29-1 and TRBJ2-7; tentative D call: TRBD2 (6 bases). Trimming removed 6 bases at V and 5 bases at J, with 17 bases between. The V gene's germline CDR1 is SQVTM and CDR2 ANQGSEA. The CDR3 spans 13 residues.

This clonotype has a count of ten or more. In DNA form, the CDR3 reads TGTGCCAGCCGGGAGACAGGGCTCCACTATGGCTACACCTTC. It encodes CASRETGLHYGYTF. V usage is TRBV12-3 or TRBV12-4 and J usage is TRBJ1-2, with 7 bases identical to TRBD1. V lost 8 bases and J lost 3; bases outside the gene matches: 9. The CDR3 spans 14 residues.

This clonotype was counted at least ten times. The chain recombines TRBV20-1 with TRBJ2-5, with 11 bases lining up with TRBD2. J was trimmed by 5 bases and V by 5 bases; bases with no gene match: 4. The germline V gene encodes CDR1 DFQATT and CDR2 SNEGSKA (reference sequence). This CDR3 comprises 13 residues. CDR3 region: CSAVAGGRETQYF. The CDR3 coding sequence is TGCAGTGCTGTAGCGGGGGGGCGGGAGACCCAGTACTTC.

This clonotype occurred many times. The chain is built from TRBV4-3 and TRBJ2-7, with D possibly TRBD2 on 5 matching bases. The V gene's germline CDR1 is LGHNA and CDR2 YSLEER. V was pared by 3 bases and J by 5 bases, with 8 bases between. There are 12 residues in the CDR3. CDR3: CASSQRGNEQYF. The DNA of the CDR3 is TGCGCCAGCAGCCAGCGAGGGAACGAGCAGTACTTC.

This clonotype was seen at least ten times. The chain is built from TRBV6-2 or TRBV6-3 and TRBJ2-2, with D unresolved. The CDR3 covers 13 residues. In germline, CDR1 is MNHEY, CDR2 SVGEGT. V lost 0 bases, J lost 6 bases, and 5 bases lay in between. CDR3 sequence (DNA): TGTGCCAGCAGTTACTCAGAGTCCGGGGAGCTGTTTTTT. This encodes CASSYSESGELFF.

This clonotype has a count of ten or more. This sequence joins TRBV20-1 and TRBJ2-7; D possibly uses TRBD1 or TRBD2 (5 bases each). Trimming pared 6 bases from V and 12 bases from J, leaving 21 bases between. CDR1 is DFQATT and CDR2 is SNEGSKA in the germline V gene (reference sequence). The CDR3 has 12 residues. The CDR3 sequence: CSAGGLESQGYF. CDR3 DNA sequence: TGCAGTGCGGGCGGACTTGAATCTCAGGGGTACTTC.

This clonotype was detected a few times. The CDR3 loop reads CSVEDWTGQETQYF. CDR3 coding DNA: TGCAGCGTTGAAGACTGGACAGGGCAAGAGACCCAGTACTTC. V gene TRBV29-1 combines with J gene TRBJ2-5; 8 bases fit TRBD1. The CDR3 has 14 residues. J gave up 2 bases and V 0 bases, and 2 bases lay outside the gene matches. The germline V gene encodes CDR1 SQVTM and CDR2 ANQGSEA.

In this sample, this clonotype turned up many times. The chain links TRBV19 to TRBJ1-5; weak D call: TRBD1 (5 bases). Between the trimmed V and J ends, which lost 3 bases and 4 bases, there was a span of 19 bases. The CDR3 loop spans 17 amino acids. Germline V CDR1 and CDR2: LNHDA, SQIVND (reference sequence). CDR3 sequence: CASSIRTGTWKNQPQHF. The CDR3 DNA reads TGTGCCAGTAGTATCCGAACGGGGACTTGGAAAAATCAGCCCCAGCATTTT.